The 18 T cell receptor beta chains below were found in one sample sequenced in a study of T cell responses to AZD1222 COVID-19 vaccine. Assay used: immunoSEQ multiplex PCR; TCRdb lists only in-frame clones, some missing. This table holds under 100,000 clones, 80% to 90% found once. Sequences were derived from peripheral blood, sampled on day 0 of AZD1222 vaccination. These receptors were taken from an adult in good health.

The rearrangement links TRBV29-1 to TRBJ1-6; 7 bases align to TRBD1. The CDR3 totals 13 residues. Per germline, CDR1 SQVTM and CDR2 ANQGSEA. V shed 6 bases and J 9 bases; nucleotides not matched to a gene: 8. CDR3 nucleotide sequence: TGCAGCGTCCTCACAGGGGAGGGTTCACCCCTCCACTTT. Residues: CSVLTGEGSPLHF.

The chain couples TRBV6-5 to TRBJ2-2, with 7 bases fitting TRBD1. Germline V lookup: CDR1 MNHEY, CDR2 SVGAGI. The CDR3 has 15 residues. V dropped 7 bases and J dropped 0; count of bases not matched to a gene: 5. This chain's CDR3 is CASTSGTANTGELFF. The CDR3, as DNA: TGTGCCAGCACCTCCGGGACAGCGAACACCGGGGAGCTGTTTTTT.

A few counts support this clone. The CDR3: CASSSLQGIDSPLHF. The CDR3 DNA follows: TGTGCCAGCAGTTCCTTACAGGGAATCGATTCACCCCTCCACTTT. The chain links TRBV28 to TRBJ1-6; the D gene is possibly TRBD1 (6 bases). The CDR3 contains 15 residues. Germline V lookup: CDR1 MDHEN, CDR2 SYDVKM. V was clipped by 4 bases and J by 8 bases, with 15 bases between them.

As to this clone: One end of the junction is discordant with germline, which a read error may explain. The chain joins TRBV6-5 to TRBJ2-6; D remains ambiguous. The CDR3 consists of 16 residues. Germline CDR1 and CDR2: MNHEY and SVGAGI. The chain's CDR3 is CASSYSGSSEANVLTF. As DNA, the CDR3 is TGTGCCAGCAGTTACTCTGGCAGCTCTGAGGCCAACGTCCTGACTTTC.

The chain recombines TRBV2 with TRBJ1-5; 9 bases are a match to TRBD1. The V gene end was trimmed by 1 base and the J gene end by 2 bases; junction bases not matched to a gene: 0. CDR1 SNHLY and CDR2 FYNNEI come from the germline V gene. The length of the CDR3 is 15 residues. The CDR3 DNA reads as TGTGCCAGCAGTGAAGGGACAGGGGGCAATCAGCCCCAGCATTTT. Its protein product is CASSEGTGGNQPQHF.

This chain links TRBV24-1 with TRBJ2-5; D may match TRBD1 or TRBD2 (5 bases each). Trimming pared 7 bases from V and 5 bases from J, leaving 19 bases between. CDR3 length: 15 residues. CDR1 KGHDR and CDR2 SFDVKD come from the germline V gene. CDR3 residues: CATSPSPGRVETQYF. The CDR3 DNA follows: TGTGCCACCAGCCCGTCTCCGGGGCGGGTGGAGACCCAGTACTTC.

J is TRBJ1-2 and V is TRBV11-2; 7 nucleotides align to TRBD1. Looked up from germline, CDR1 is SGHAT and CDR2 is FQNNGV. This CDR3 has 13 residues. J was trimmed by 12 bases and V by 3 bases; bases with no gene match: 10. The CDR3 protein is CASSLGPGQDNTF. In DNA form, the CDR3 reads TGTGCCAGCAGCTTGGGACCCGGACAGGATAACACCTTC.

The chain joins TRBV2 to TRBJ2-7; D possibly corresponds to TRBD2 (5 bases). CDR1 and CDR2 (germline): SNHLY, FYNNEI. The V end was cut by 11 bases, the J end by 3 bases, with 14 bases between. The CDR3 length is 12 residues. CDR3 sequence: CAGGADGYEQYF. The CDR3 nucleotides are TGTGCCGGAGGAGCAGATGGCTACGAGCAGTACTTC. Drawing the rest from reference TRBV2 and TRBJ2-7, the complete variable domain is EPEVTQTPSHQVTQMGQEVILRCVPISNHLYFYWYRQILGQKVEFLVSFYNNEISEKSEIFDDQFSVERPDGSNFTLKIRSTKLEDSAMYFCAGGADGYEQYFGPGTRLTVT.

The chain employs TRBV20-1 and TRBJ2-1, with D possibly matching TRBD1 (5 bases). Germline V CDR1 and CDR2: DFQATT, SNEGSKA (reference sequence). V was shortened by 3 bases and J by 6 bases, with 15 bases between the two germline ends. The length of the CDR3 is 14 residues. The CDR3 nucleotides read TGCAGTGCTAGTAAGGGGCCCCTGGGCAATGAGCAGTTCTTC. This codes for CSASKGPLGNEQFF.

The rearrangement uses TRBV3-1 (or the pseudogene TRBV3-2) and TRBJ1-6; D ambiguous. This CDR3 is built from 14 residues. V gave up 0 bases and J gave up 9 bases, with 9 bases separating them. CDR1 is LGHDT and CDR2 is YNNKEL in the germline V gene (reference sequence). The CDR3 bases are TGTGCCAGCAGCCAAGATCGCGCTAGTTCACCCCTCCACTTT. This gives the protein CASSQDRASSPLHF.

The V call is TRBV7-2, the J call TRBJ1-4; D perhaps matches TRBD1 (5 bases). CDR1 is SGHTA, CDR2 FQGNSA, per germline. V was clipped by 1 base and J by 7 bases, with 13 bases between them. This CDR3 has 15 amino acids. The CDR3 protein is CASSLVKGRGEKLFF. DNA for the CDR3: TGTGCCAGCAGCTTAGTCAAGGGGCGAGGTGAAAAACTGTTTTTT.

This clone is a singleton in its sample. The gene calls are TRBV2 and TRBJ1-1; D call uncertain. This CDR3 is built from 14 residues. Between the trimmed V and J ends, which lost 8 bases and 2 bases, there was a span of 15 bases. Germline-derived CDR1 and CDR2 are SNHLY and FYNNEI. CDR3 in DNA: TGTGCCAGCCGGCGGGAGGTGGGCAACACTGAAGCTTTCTTT. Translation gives CASRREVGNTEAFF.

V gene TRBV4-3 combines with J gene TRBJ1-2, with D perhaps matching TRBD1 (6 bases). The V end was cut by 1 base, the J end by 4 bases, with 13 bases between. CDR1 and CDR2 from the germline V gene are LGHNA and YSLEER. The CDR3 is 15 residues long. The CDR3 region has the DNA TGCGCCAGCAGCCAAGCGCTGGGGGGCTCCTATGGCTACACCTTC. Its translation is CASSQALGGSYGYTF.

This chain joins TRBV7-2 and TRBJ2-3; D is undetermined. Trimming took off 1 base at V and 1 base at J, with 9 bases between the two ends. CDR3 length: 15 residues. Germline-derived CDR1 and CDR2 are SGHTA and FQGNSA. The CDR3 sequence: CASSLDVLGTDTQYF. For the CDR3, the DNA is TGTGCCAGCAGCTTAGATGTCTTGGGCACAGATACGCAGTATTTT.

The CDR3 DNA is TGTGCCAGCAGTGAAGCCATAGCGGGCGCCAGCAATGGCTACACCTTC. Its translation is CASSEAIAGASNGYTF. The chain employs TRBV6-1 and TRBJ1-2; D unresolved. This CDR3 region has 16 residues. Germline V gives CDR1 MNHNS, CDR2 SASEGT. The V end lost 0 bases, the J end lost 6 bases, and 17 bases lay between the germline ends.

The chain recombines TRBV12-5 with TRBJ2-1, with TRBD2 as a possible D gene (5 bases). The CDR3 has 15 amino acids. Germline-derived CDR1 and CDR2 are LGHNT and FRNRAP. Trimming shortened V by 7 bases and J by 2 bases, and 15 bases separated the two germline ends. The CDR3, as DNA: TGTGCTAGTGTCCTGGAGGCGGCGGCCTACAATGAGCAGTTCTTC. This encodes CASVLEAAAYNEQFF.

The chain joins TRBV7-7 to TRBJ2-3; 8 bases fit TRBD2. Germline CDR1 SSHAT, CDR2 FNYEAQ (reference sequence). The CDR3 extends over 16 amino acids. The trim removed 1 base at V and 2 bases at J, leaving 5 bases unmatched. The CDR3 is CASSLGISGVTDTQYF. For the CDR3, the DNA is TGTGCCAGCAGCTTAGGGATTAGCGGGGTCACAGATACGCAGTATTTT. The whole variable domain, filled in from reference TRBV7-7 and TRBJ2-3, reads GAGVSQSPRYKVTKRGQDVTLRCDPISSHATLYWYQQALGQGPEFLTYFNYEAQPDKSGLPSDRFSAERPEGSISTLTIQRTEQRDSAMYRCASSLGISGVTDTQYFGPGTRLTVL.

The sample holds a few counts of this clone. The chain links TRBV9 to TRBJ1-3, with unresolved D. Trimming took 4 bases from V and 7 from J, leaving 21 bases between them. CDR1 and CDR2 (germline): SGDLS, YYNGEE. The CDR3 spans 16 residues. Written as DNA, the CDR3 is TGTGCCAGCAGCCCTCGGGCAGGACGGACCGGGAACACCATATATTTT. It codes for CASSPRAGRTGNTIYF. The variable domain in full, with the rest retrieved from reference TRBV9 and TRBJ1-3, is DSGVTQTPKHLITATGQRVTLRCSPRSGDLSVYWYQQSLDQGLQFLIQYYNGEERAKGNILERFSAQQFPDLHSELNLSSLELGDSALYFCASSPRAGRTGNTIYFGEGSWLTVV.